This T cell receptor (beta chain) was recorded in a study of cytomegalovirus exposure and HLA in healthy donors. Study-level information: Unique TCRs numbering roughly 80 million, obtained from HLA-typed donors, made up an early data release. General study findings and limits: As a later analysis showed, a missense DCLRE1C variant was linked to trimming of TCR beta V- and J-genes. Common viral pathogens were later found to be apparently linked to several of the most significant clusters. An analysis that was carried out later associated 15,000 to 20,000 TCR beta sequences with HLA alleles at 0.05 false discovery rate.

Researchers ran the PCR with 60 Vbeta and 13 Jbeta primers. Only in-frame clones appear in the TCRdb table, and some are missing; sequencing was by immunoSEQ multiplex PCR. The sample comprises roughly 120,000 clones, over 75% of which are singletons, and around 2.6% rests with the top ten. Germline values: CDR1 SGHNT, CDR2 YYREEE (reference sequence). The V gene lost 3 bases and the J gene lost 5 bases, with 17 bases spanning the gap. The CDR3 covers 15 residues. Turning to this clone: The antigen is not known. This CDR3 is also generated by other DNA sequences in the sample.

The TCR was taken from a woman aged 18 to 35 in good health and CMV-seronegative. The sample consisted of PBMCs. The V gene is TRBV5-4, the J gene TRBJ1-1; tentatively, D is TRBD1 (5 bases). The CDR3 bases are TGTGCCAGCAGCTCATCTCCCGGGGGGGGAACTGAAGCTTTCTTT. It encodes CASSSSPGGGTEAFF.